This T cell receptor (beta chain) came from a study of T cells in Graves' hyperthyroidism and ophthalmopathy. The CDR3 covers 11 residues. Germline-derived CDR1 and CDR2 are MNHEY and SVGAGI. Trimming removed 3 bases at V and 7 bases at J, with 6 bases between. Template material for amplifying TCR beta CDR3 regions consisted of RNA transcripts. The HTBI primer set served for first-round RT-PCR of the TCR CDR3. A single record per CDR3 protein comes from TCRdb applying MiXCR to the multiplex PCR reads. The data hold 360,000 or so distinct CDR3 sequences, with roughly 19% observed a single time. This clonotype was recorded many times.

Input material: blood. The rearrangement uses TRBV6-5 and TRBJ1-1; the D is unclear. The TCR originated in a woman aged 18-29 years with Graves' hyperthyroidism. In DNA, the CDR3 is TGTGCCAGCAGTTATAAAGGTGAAGCTTTCTTT. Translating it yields CASSYKGEAFF.